This T cell receptor beta chain was captured by sequencing in a study of neurological immune-mediated disorders. The CDR3 covers 14 residues. The germline V gene has CDR1 LNHDA and CDR2 SQIVND (reference sequence). Losses at the gene ends were 6 bases for V and 7 bases for J; bases not matched to a gene: 5. Time point given: longitudinal time-point 2. The study built unsorted libraries from 2 million PBMCs kept at -80 C. One entry per CDR3 protein results from TCRdb running MiXCR on the 5' RACE reads. The table includes about 80,000 distinct CDR3 sequences, 5.5% to 6.5% detected once. Overall study findings and caveats: One cluster of related CDR3 sequences contained, by phylogenetic grouping, the repertoires of 18 of 34 multiple sclerosis patients and formed a possible signature. Neither clinical nor MRI features were found to be associated with the multiple sclerosis repertoire cluster.

The sample holds a few counts of this clonotype. Its antigen is currently unknown. Specimen: PBMCs. V gene TRBV19 combines with J gene TRBJ2-1, with TRBD2 matching over 11 bases. This TCR derives from a woman aged 60-70 years with multiple sclerosis. CDR3 bases: TGTGCCAGTAGACCTGGGACTAGCGGTAATGAGCAGTTCTTC. Translation gives CASRPGTSGNEQFF. Looking up the rest from reference TRBV19 and TRBJ2-1 gives the full variable domain: DGGITQSPKYLFRKEGQNVTLSCEQNLNHDAMYWYRQDPGQGLRLIYYSQIVNDFQKGDIAEGYSVSREKKESFPLTVTSAQKNPTAFYLCASRPGTSGNEQFFGPGTRLTVL.